This paragraph covers one TCR beta chain sequence. Its antigen is not identified. These data belong to a study of cytomegalovirus exposure and HLA in healthy donors. Across the whole study: A later analysis reported the approximately 120 validation repertoires used the same platform as the 666 first-cohort repertoires.

The CDR3 is 15 amino acids. V lost 4 bases and J lost 1; bases outside the gene matches: 5. Germline assignment: CDR1 SGDLS and CDR2 YYNGEE. Data came from immunoSEQ multiplex PCR; TCRdb stores just in-frame clones and leaves some out. The table has approximately 62,000 clones, around 90% seen once. Findings of the study overall: The listing of 150 to 200 TCR beta chains classed them as cytomegalovirus-associated.

The sequencing input was PBMCs. The TCR originated in a woman between 18 and 29 years old in good health and CMV-seronegative. The chain employs TRBV9 and TRBJ2-3; 8 bases agree with TRBD2. The CDR3 loop is CASSPRGGGTDTQYF. The CDR3 DNA sequence: TGTGCCAGCAGCCCTCGGGGGGGAGGCACAGATACGCAGTATTTT.